The present TCR beta chain was sequenced within a study of PD-L1 blockade in urothelial cancer. The CDR3 runs to 15 residues. V was clipped by 5 bases and J by 7 bases, with 18 bases between them. Looked up from germline, CDR1 is SGHTA and CDR2 is FQGNSA. On this clone itself: Its antigen is undetermined.

Assay used: immunoSEQ multiplex PCR; TCRdb lists only in-frame clones, some missing. The repertoire holds around 33,000 clones, approximately 80% seen once, with 3.5% in the top ten. Study-level results: Lower pretreatment blood TCR clonality, under the median, predicted better survival, researchers reported.

This chain links TRBV7-2 with TRBJ1-5; D may be TRBD1 (6 bases). The sequence came from a man aged 65-85 years with urothelial cancer. This specimen consisted of PBMCs, obtained around atezolizumab (anti-PD-L1) treatment. CDR3 bases: TGTGCCAGCAGCCTCCAGACAGGATCTGGACAGCCCCAGCATTTT. This gives the protein CASSLQTGSGQPQHF.